Listed below are T cell receptor beta chains from one sample, sequenced in a study of cytomegalovirus exposure and HLA in healthy donors. The data were produced by immunoSEQ multiplex PCR, yet TCRdb's version contains in-frame clones alone and is incomplete. This sample yields 110,000 to 150,000 clones, of which 73% are seen a single time; approximately 15% belongs to the top ten. The specimen sequenced was PBMCs. The source of these receptors is a human donor in good health. CDR3s include the opening cysteine and the closing phenylalanine or tryptophan.

v_call cdr3_aa
TRBV7-9 CASSLNRDRGFFF
TRBV7-9 CASSRTGANGELFF
TRBV15 CATSRSLAGGPNEQFF
TRBV15 CATSGGTSETYEQYF
TRBV2 CASSEANTVSYEQYF
TRBV4-1 CASSQEGGGEQYF
TRBV5-4 CASSLWGVGTEAFF
TRBV10-3 CAISESITEAFF
TRBV18 CASSTSRYTEAFF
TRBV11-2 CASSLGGHSNEKLFF
TRBV12-5 CASGTRLAGNDQETQYF
TRBV19 CASSIVSTGGRPQHF
TRBV28 CASSLLRGNSNQPQHF
TRBV19 CASSMSSGDNEQFF
TRBV27 CASSLGLASRELFF
TRBV6-1 CASSARDRYTEAFF
TRBV5-1 CASSPRTASNEKLFF
TRBV7-3 CASSSVNGELFF
TRBV15 CATSIQGYSYEQYF
TRBV5-1 CASPSNTGELFF
TRBV2 CASSRRTAGGEQYF
TRBV6-6 CASSYPRDTIQYF
TRBV7-8 CASSSTSGQSSYEQYF
TRBV7-8 CASSLATGTGTSYEQYF
TRBV6-5 CASSAGGVGTEAFF
TRBV5-6 CASSLTWTSGYEQYF
TRBV5-4 CASSLGRGPTNEKLFF
TRBV21-1 CASSKEGRVPWMTNEKLFF
TRBV5-1 CASRSGQASSYEQYF
TRBV6-6 CASSPHRTSNQPQHF
TRBV19 CASSAKRGRPDTQYF
TRBV7-9 CSSSEGQGDSEQYF
TRBV6-6 CASSYSGDRDAGYTF
TRBV19 CASSIGPGLAGNTDTQYF
TRBV7-8 CASSFRGYGYTF
TRBV30 CAWRATGDGSYEQYF
TRBV18 CASSPREGDGAIYEQYF